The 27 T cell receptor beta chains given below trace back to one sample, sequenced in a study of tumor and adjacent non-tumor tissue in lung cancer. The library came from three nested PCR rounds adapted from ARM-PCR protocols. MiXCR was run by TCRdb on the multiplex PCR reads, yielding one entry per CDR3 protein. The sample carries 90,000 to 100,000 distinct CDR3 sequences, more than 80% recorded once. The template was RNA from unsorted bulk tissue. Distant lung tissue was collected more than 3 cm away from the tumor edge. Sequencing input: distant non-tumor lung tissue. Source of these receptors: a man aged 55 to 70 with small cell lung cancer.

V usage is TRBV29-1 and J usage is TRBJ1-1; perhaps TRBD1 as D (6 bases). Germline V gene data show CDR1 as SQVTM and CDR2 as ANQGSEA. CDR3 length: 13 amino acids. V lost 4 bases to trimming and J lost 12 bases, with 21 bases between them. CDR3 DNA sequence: TGCAGCGTTGGAGCTGAGGGGGGGACTGTATCTTTCTTT. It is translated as CSVGAEGGTVSFF.

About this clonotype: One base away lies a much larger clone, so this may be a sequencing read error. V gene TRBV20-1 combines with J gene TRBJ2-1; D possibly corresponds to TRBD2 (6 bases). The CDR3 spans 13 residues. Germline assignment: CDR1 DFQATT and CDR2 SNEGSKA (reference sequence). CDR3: CSARDPQGPEHFF. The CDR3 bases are TGCAGTGCGCGGGACCCACAAGGGCCGGAGCACTTCTTC.

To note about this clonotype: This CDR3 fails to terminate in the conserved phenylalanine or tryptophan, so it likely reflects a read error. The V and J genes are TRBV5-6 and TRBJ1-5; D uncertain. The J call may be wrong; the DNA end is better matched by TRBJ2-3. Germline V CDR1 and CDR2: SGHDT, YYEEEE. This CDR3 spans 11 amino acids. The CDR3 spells CASTTCQAQYY. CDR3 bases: TGTGCCAGCACCACCTGTCAGGCCCAGTATTAT.

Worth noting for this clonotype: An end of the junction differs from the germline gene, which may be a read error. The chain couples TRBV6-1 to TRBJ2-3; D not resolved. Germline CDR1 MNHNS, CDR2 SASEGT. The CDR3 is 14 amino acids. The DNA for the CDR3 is TGTGCCAACAGTGAAGGACCCTTCACAGATACGCAGTATTTT. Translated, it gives CANSEGPFTDTQYF.

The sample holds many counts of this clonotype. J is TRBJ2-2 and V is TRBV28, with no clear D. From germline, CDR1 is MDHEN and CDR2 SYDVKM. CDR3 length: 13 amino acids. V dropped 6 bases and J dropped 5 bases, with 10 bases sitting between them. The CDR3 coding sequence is TGTGCCAGCAGACCTCCTACTACCGGGGAGCTGTTTTTT. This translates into CASRPPTTGELFF.

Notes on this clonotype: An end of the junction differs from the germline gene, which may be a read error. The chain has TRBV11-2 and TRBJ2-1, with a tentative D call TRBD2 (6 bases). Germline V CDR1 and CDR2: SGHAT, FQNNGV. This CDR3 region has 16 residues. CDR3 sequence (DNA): TGTACCAGCAGCATGGAACTAGCAGGAGGGTCTGGTGAGCAGTTCTTC. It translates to CTSSMELAGGSGEQFF.

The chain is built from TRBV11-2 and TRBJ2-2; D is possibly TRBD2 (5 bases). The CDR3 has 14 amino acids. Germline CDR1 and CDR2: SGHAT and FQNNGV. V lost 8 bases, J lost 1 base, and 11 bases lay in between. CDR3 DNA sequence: TGTGCCAGCCGAGGGATAGTGAACACCGGGGAGCTGTTTTTT. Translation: CASRGIVNTGELFF.

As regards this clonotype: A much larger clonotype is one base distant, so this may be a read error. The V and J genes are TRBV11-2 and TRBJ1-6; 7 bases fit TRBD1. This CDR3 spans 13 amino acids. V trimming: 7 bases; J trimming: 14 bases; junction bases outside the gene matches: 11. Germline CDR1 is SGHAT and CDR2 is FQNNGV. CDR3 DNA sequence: TGTGCCAGCAACGACAACAGGGGTCTGGCCCTCCACTTT. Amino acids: CASNDNRGLALHF.

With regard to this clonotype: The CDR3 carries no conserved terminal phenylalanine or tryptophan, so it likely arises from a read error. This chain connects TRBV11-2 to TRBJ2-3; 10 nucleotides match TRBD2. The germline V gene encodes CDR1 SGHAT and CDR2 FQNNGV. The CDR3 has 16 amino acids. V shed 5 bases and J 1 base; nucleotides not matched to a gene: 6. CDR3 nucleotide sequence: TGTGCCAGCAGCACACTAGCGGGGCGGGGCACAGATACGCAGTATTTG. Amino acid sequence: CASSTLAGRGTDTQYL.

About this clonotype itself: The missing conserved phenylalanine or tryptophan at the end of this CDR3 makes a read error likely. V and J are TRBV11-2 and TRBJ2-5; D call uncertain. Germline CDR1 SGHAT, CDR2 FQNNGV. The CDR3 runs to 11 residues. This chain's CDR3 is CASGLEETQYS. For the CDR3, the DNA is TGTGCCAGCGGCTTAGAAGAGACCCAGTACTCC.

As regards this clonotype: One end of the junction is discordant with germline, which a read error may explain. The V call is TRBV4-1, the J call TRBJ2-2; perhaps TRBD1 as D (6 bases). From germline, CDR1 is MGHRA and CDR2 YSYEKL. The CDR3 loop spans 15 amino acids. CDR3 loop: CANSSRGAYTGEPFF. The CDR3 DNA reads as TGCGCCAACAGCAGCAGGGGCGCCTATACCGGGGAGCCGTTTTTT.

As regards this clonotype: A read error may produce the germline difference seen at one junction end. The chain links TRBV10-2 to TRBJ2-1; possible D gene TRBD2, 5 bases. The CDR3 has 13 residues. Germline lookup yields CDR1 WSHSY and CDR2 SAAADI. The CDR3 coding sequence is TGCGCCAGCTGGGAGACTGGCCGGGGTGAGCAGGTCTTC. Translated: CASWETGRGEQVF.

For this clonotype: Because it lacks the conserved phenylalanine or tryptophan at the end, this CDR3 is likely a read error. CDR3 protein: CVSSVGVYSTGELFC. DNA of the CDR3: TGTGTCAGCAGCGTGGGGGTTTATAGCACCGGGGAGCTGTTTTGT. This rearrangement joins TRBV6-1 to TRBJ2-2; possibly TRBD1 or TRBD2 for D (5 bases each). The CDR3 covers 15 residues. Germline V CDR1 and CDR2: MNHNS, SASEGT.

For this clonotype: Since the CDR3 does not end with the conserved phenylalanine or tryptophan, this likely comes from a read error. The CDR3 DNA reads TGTGCCAACAGTTTATATGGAGAGCAGTTCTCC. It codes for CANSLYGEQFS. V is TRBV12-3 or TRBV12-4 and J is TRBJ2-1, with no clear D. The CDR3 has 11 amino acids.

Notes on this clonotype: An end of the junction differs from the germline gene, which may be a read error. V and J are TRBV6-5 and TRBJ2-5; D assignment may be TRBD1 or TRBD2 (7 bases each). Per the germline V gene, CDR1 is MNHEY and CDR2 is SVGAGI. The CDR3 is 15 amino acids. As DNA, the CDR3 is TGTACCAGCAGTTACTCGCAGGGGGGGATGCAGACCCAGTACTTC. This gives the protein CTSSYSQGGMQTQYF.

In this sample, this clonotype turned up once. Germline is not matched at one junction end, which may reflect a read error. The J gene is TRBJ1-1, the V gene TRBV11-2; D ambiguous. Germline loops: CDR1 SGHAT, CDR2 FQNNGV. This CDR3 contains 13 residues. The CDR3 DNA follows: TGTGCCAGCAGTCCTCGAAGTGCGCCTGAAGTTTTCTTC. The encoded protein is CASSPRSAPEVFF.

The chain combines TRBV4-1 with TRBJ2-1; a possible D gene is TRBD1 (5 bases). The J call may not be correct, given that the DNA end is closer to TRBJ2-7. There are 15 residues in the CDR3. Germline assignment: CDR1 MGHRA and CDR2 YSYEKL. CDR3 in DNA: TGCGCCAGCAGCCAAGATTTGGGGCAGGGCGATGAGCAGTACTTC. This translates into CASSQDLGQGDEQYF.

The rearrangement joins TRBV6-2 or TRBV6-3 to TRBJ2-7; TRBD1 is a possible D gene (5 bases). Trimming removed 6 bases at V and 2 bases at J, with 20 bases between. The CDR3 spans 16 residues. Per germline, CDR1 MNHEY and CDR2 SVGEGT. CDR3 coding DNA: TGTGCCAGCAGCTCGTACGCGGCAGGGAACCCCTACGAGCAGTACTTC. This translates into CASSSYAAGNPYEQYF.

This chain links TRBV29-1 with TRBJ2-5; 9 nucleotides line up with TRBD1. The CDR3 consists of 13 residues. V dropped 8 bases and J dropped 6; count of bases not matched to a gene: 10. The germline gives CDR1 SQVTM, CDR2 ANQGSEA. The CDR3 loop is CSFEAGQGKTQYF. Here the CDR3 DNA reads TGCAGCTTCGAAGCGGGACAGGGAAAGACCCAGTACTTC. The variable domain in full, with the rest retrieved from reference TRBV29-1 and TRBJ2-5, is SAVISQKPSRDICQRGTSLTIQCQVDSQVTMMFWYRQQPGQSLTLIATANQGSEATYESGFVIDKFPISRPNLTFSTLTVSNMSPEDSSIYLCSFEAGQGKTQYFGPGTRLLVL.

The CDR3 DNA reads TGTGCCAGCAGTTCCTTAGACCGTATGGGATACGATCACTACTTC. The encoded protein is CASSSLDRMGYDHYF. The chain uses TRBV6-2 or TRBV6-3 and TRBJ2-7; D is unclear. Trimming left V 4 bases short and J 13 bases short, with 26 bases between. This CDR3 contains 15 residues. Germline lookup yields CDR1 MNHEY and CDR2 SVGEGT.

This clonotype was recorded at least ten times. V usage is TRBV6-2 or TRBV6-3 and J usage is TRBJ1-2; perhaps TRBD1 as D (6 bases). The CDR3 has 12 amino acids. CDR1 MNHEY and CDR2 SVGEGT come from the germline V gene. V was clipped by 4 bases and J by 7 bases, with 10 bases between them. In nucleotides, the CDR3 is TGTGCCAGCAGTTCGCACAGGGCTGGCTACACCTTC. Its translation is CASSSHRAGYTF.

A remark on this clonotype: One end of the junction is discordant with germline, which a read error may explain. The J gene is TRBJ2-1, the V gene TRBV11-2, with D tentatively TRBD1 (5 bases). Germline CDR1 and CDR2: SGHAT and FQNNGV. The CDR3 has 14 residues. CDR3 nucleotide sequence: TGTGCCAACAGCTTAGAGGCAGGGTTGATTGAGCAATTCTTC. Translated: CANSLEAGLIEQFF. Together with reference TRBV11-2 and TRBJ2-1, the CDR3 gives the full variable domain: EAGVAQSPRYKIIEKRQSVAFWCNPISGHATLYWYQQILGQGPKLLIQFQNNGVVDDSQLPKDRFSAERLKGVDSTLKIQPAKLEDSAVYLCANSLEAGLIEQFFGPGTRLTVL.

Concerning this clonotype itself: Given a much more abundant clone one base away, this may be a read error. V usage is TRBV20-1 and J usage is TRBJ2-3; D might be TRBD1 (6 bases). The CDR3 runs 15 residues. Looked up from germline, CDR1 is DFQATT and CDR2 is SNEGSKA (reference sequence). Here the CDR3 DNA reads TGCAATGCCCGGGACGCCCCGAGGGGGACAGATACGCAGTATTTT. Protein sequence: CNARDAPRGTDTQYF.

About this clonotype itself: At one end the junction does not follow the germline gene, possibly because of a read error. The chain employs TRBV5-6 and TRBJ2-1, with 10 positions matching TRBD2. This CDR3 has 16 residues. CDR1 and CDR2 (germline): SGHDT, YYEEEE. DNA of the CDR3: TGTGCCAGCAACTCTTTATTAGCGGGAGGCCTCAATGAGCAGTTCTTT. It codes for CASNSLLAGGLNEQFF.

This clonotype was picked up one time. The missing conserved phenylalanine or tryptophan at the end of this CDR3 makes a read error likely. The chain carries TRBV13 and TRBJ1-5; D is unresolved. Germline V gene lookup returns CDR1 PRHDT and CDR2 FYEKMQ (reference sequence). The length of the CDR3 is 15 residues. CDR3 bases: TGTGCCAGCAGCTTAGGGGGCGATAGCGATCAGCCCCAGCATTAT. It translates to CASSLGGDSDQPQHY.

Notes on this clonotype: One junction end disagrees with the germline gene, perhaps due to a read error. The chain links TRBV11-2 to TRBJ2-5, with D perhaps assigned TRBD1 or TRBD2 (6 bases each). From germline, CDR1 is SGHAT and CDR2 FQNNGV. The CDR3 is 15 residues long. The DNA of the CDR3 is TGTGCCAGCAGCTTGGGGGCGGGACATCAAGAGATCCAGTACTTC. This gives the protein CASSLGAGHQEIQYF.

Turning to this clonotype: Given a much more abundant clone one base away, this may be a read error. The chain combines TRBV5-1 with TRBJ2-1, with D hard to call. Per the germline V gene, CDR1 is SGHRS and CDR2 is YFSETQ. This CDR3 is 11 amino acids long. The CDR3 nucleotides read TGCGTCAGCAGATTGGTGGATGAGCAGTTCTTC. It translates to CVSRLVDEQFF.